The rows below give T cell receptor beta chains drawn from one sample of a study of Ad26.COV2.S vaccination and SARS-CoV-2 variants. Clones were read by immunoSEQ multiplex PCR, and TCRdb kept only the in-frame ones, dropping some. Altogether 300,000 to 400,000 clones are present, around 83% being singletons, with the ten largest covering about 3.5%. The sequencing here drew on peripheral blood, taken in a trial of Ad26.COV2.S vaccine versus placebo. Receptors originate from a person between 18 and 65 years old who received the Ad26.COV2.S COVID-19 vaccine or a placebo. CDR3s include the opening cysteine and the closing phenylalanine or tryptophan. A D gene is named only where the DNA matches it firmly. A row's size may be missing; if present it is once, few, many or a size class.

D gene: TRBD2
clone size: many
J gene: TRBJ2-7
CDR3 length: 14
V gene: TRBV9
CDR3 DNA: TGTGCCAGCAGCAAGAGCGGGAGCTCCTACGAGCAGTACTTC
CDR3 protein: CASSKSGSSYEQYF

D gene: .
clone size: .
J gene: TRBJ1-1
CDR3 length: 15
V gene: TRBV15
CDR3 DNA: TGTGCCACCAGCAGAGATCGAGGGGGAAGATCTGAAGCTTTCTTT
CDR3 protein: CATSRDRGGRSEAFF

D gene: .
clone size: .
J gene: TRBJ1-2
CDR3 length: 16
V gene: TRBV7-9
CDR3 DNA: TGTGCCAGCAGCTTAGGGAGCGGGGCGGCGAACTATGGCTACACCTTC
CDR3 protein: CASSLGSGAANYGYTF

D gene: TRBD1
clone size: .
J gene: TRBJ1-5
CDR3 length: 15
V gene: TRBV7-2
CDR3 DNA: TGTGCCAGCAGCCAAAGTGGGACAGGCAATCAGCCCCAGCATTTT
CDR3 protein: CASSQSGTGNQPQHF

D gene: .
clone size: .
J gene: TRBJ2-7
CDR3 length: 17
V gene: TRBV4-1
CDR3 DNA: TGCGCCAGCAGCCAGAAAATCCCGACGGGAAGCTCCTACGAGCAGTACTTC
CDR3 protein: CASSQKIPTGSSYEQYF

D gene: .
clone size: few
J gene: TRBJ2-7
CDR3 length: 15
V gene: TRBV6-5
CDR3 DNA: TGTGCCAGCAGTTACTCGGGACTTCCCCTCTACGAGCAGTACTTC
CDR3 protein: CASSYSGLPLYEQYF

D gene: .
clone size: .
J gene: TRBJ2-2
CDR3 length: 14
V gene: TRBV6-5
CDR3 DNA: TGTGCCAGCAGTTACTTCGACAGCACCGGGGAGCTGTTTTTT
CDR3 protein: CASSYFDSTGELFF

D gene: TRBD1
clone size: .
J gene: TRBJ2-5
CDR3 length: 15
V gene: TRBV3-1/TRBV3-2
CDR3 DNA: TGTGCCAGCAGCGTGTGGGACAGGGTTACGGAGACCCAGTACTTC
CDR3 protein: CASSVWDRVTETQYF

D gene: .
clone size: .
J gene: TRBJ1-3
CDR3 length: 15
V gene: TRBV19
CDR3 DNA: TGTGCCAGTAGTATGGCAGGGGAAGGTGGAAACACCATATATTTT
CDR3 protein: CASSMAGEGGNTIYF

D gene: TRBD2
clone size: .
J gene: TRBJ2-3
CDR3 length: 17
V gene: TRBV7-2
CDR3 DNA: TGTGCCAGCAGCTTAGTGGGGACTAGCGGGAGTGCAGATACGCAGTATTTT
CDR3 protein: CASSLVGTSGSADTQYF

D gene: .
clone size: .
J gene: TRBJ2-2
CDR3 length: 12
V gene: TRBV10-1
CDR3 DNA: TGCGCCAGCAACTCGAAAACCGGGGAGCTGTTTTTT
CDR3 protein: CASNSKTGELFF

D gene: .
clone size: .
J gene: TRBJ1-4
CDR3 length: 14
V gene: TRBV15
CDR3 DNA: TGTGCCACCAGCATGGACACGCGGTATGAAAAACTGTTTTTT
CDR3 protein: CATSMDTRYEKLFF

D gene: .
clone size: .
J gene: TRBJ2-5
CDR3 length: 13
V gene: TRBV2
CDR3 DNA: TGTGCCAGCAGTGCGGGACTTAGGGAGACCCAGTACTTC
CDR3 protein: CASSAGLRETQYF

D gene: TRBD1
clone size: .
J gene: TRBJ2-7
CDR3 length: 12
V gene: TRBV29-1
CDR3 DNA: TGCAGCGCTGGGGACAGCTCTAGGGAGCAGTACTTC
CDR3 protein: CSAGDSSREQYF

D gene: .
clone size: .
J gene: TRBJ2-7
CDR3 length: 16
V gene: TRBV14
CDR3 DNA: TGTGCCAGCAGCCAAGGGACGGGGTCGGTTCACTACGAGCAGTACTTC
CDR3 protein: CASSQGTGSVHYEQYF

D gene: .
clone size: once
J gene: TRBJ1-3
CDR3 length: 20
V gene: TRBV5-1
CDR3 DNA: TGCGCCAGCAGGACTAAGGGAGACCCGTTACTACCCTGCTCTGGAAACACCATATATTTT
CDR3 protein: CASRTKGDPLLPCSGNTIYF